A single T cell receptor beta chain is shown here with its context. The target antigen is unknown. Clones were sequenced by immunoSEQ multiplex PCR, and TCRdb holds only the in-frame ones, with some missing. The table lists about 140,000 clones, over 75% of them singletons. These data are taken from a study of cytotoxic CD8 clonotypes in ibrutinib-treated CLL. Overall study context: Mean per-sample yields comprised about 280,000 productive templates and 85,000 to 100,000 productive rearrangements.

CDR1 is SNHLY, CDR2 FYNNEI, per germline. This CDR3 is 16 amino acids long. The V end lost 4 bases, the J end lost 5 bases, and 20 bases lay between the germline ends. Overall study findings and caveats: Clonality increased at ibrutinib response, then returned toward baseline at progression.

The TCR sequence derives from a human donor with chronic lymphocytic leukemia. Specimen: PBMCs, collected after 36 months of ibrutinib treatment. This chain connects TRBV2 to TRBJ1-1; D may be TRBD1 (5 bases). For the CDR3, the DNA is TGTGCCAGCAGTGTATGGGTAAGGAGGGGCGAGACTGAAGCTTTCTTT. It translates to CASSVWVRRGETEAFF.